The 23 T cell receptor beta chains presented below share a single source sample, sequenced in a study of control samples from healthy donors and cancer patients. Sequencing used immunoSEQ multiplex PCR; TCRdb keeps in-frame clones, though not all of them. This table holds 110,000 or so clones, approximately 87% found once. The source material was blood. Receptor source: a man aged 25 to 40 in good health.

The chain joins TRBV30 to TRBJ1-5; TRBD1 aligns across 7 bases. Germline values: CDR1 GTSNPN, CDR2 SVGIG (reference sequence). V was pared by 8 bases and J by 3 bases, with 16 bases of the junction left unmatched. The CDR3 sequence is 16 residues long. The CDR3 DNA follows: TGTGCCCGACGTAATGACCGGGACAGAGACAATCAGCCCCAGCATTTT. Its translation is CARRNDRDRDNQPQHF.

This chain connects TRBV6-2 or TRBV6-3 to TRBJ1-1; unclear D gene. CDR1 is MNHEY and CDR2 is SVGEGT in the germline V gene. Trimming removed 5 bases at V and 1 base at J, with 8 bases between. The CDR3 is 13 residues long. CDR3 loop: CASSLGENTEAFF. CDR3 sequence (DNA): TGTGCCAGCAGTCTCGGGGAGAACACTGAAGCTTTCTTT.

The chain uses TRBV5-1 and TRBJ2-5; 8 nucleotides line up with TRBD1. The germline CDR1 and CDR2 sequences are SGHRS and YFSETQ. V trimming: 0 bases; J trimming: 5 bases; junction bases outside the gene matches: 6. This CDR3 has 15 residues. This CDR3 is CASSLAVQGAETQYF. The CDR3 DNA reads TGCGCCAGCAGCTTGGCGGTGCAGGGGGCTGAGACCCAGTACTTC.

This sequence joins TRBV2 and TRBJ1-5; possible D gene TRBD1, 5 bases. The CDR3 loop spans 15 amino acids. Trimming shortened V by 5 bases and J by 2 bases, and 13 bases separated the two germline ends. CDR1 is SNHLY and CDR2 is FYNNEI in the germline V gene. The chain's CDR3 is CASSPVGDGNQPQHF. The CDR3, as DNA: TGTGCCAGCAGTCCAGTGGGGGATGGCAATCAGCCCCAGCATTTT. Looking up the rest from reference TRBV2 and TRBJ1-5 gives the full variable domain: EPEVTQTPSHQVTQMGQEVILRCVPISNHLYFYWYRQILGQKVEFLVSFYNNEISEKSEIFDDQFSVERPDGSNFTLKIRSTKLEDSAMYFCASSPVGDGNQPQHFGDGTRLSIL.

The chain recombines TRBV4-2 with TRBJ2-1; perhaps TRBD2 as D (6 bases). The V end was cut by 0 bases, the J end by 4 bases, with 13 bases between. Germline V gene lookup returns CDR1 LGHNA and CDR2 YNFKEQ. There are 16 residues in the CDR3. The DNA for the CDR3 is TGTGCCAGCAGCCAAGATGGGGGAGGCGGTTACAATGAGCAGTTCTTC. It yields the protein CASSQDGGGGYNEQFF.

V gene TRBV5-8 combines with J gene TRBJ1-3; possibly TRBD1 for D (6 bases). V lost 1 base and J lost 3, with 17 bases in between. Germline values: CDR1 SGHTS, CDR2 YDEGEE. The CDR3 runs to 17 residues. CDR3 coding DNA: TGTGCCAGCAGCTTGAAGTTTCAGGGGCACGGTGGAAACACCATATATTTT. Residues: CASSLKFQGHGGNTIYF.

The chain combines TRBV15 with TRBJ1-2; tentatively, D is TRBD1 (6 bases). V lost 3 bases to trimming and J lost 6 bases, with 17 bases between them. Germline-derived CDR1 and CDR2 are LNHNV and YYDKDF (reference sequence). The CDR3 consists of 15 residues. CDR3 sequence: CATSRWGTGSHGYTF. DNA of the CDR3: TGTGCCACCAGCAGGTGGGGAACAGGGTCCCATGGCTACACCTTC.

The chain employs TRBV5-1 and TRBJ1-4; D perhaps matches TRBD1 (6 bases). Germline-derived CDR1 and CDR2 are SGHRS and YFSETQ. The CDR3 loop spans 14 amino acids. Trimming took 5 bases from V and 6 from J, leaving 14 bases between them. CDR3 sequence: CASRLGGIDEKLFF. CDR3 sequence (DNA): TGCGCCAGCAGACTAGGGGGGATCGATGAAAAACTGTTTTTT.

On this clone itself: Other DNA sequences from this sample encode an identical CDR3 as well. The rearrangement uses TRBV5-1 and TRBJ2-1, with 10 bases identical to TRBD2. In germline, CDR1 is SGHRS, CDR2 YFSETQ. This CDR3 spans 16 amino acids. The trim removed 1 base at V and 5 bases at J, leaving 6 bases unmatched. The CDR3 protein is CASSLLASGGNNEQFF. For the CDR3, the DNA is TGCGCCAGCAGCTTGCTAGCTAGCGGGGGAAACAATGAGCAGTTCTTC. Complete variable domain (other parts from reference TRBV5-1 and TRBJ2-1): KAGVTQTPRYLIKTRGQQVTLSCSPISGHRSVSWYQQTPGQGLQFLFEYFSETQRNKGNFPGRFSGRQFSNSRSEMNVSTLELGDSALYLCASSLLASGGNNEQFFGPGTRLTVL.

This clone was counted only a few times. CDR3 residues: CASNRDRGYNEQFF. As DNA, the CDR3 is TGTGCCAGCAACCGGGACAGGGGTTACAATGAGCAGTTCTTC. The chain uses TRBV2 and TRBJ2-1; 10 nucleotides agree with TRBD1. Trimming cost V 7 bases and J 4 bases; bases outside gene matches: 4. CDR1 is SNHLY, CDR2 FYNNEI, per germline. This CDR3 spans 14 amino acids.

The gene calls are TRBV3-1 (or the pseudogene TRBV3-2) and TRBJ2-1; unclear D gene. V was trimmed by 1 base and J by 5 bases, leaving 12 bases between them. This CDR3 contains 15 residues. CDR1 LGHDT and CDR2 YNNKEL come from the germline V gene (reference sequence). The CDR3 spells CASSQGETGNNEQFF. In DNA form, the CDR3 reads TGTGCCAGCAGCCAAGGAGAGACGGGTAACAATGAGCAGTTCTTC.

This clone was recorded only once. The rearrangement links TRBV5-1 to TRBJ2-5; 9 positions match TRBD1. V was clipped by 2 bases and J by 2 bases; unmatched bases: 4. CDR3 size: 15 residues. CDR1 SGHRS and CDR2 YFSETQ come from the germline V gene. In DNA, the CDR3 is TGCGCCAGCAGCTTTAATGACAGGGGGCAAGAGACCCAGTACTTC. Translated: CASSFNDRGQETQYF. Full variable domain (outside the CDR3, taken from reference TRBV5-1 and TRBJ2-5): KAGVTQTPRYLIKTRGQQVTLSCSPISGHRSVSWYQQTPGQGLQFLFEYFSETQRNKGNFPGRFSGRQFSNSRSEMNVSTLELGDSALYLCASSFNDRGQETQYFGPGTRLLVL.

V gene TRBV4-1 combines with J gene TRBJ1-1; weak D call: TRBD1 (5 bases). The germline V gene encodes CDR1 MGHRA and CDR2 YSYEKL. V lost 3 bases to trimming and J lost 1 base, with 9 bases between them. CDR3 length: 14 amino acids. CDR3 nucleotide sequence: TGCGCCAGCAGCCAGTTCACAGGGAACACTGAAGCTTTCTTT. Residues: CASSQFTGNTEAFF.

V and J are TRBV2 and TRBJ2-1; D gene uncertain. V lost 7 bases to trimming and J lost 6 bases, with 10 bases between them. The CDR3 sequence is 12 residues long. CDR1 and CDR2 from the germline V gene are SNHLY and FYNNEI. CDR3 coding DNA: TGTGCCAGCATGGTACAAACCAATGAGCAGTTCTTC. Amino acids: CASMVQTNEQFF.

The rearrangement joins TRBV7-8 to TRBJ1-1; TRBD1 matches 8 bases. V lost 1 base to trimming and J lost 2 bases; unmatched junction nucleotides: 3. The CDR3 spans 15 residues. The germline V gene encodes CDR1 SGHVS and CDR2 FQNEAQ. The CDR3 DNA reads TGTGCCAGCAGCTTAGGTACAGGGGGTAACACTGAAGCTTTCTTT. Protein: CASSLGTGGNTEAFF.

The V and J genes are TRBV5-6 and TRBJ1-5; no clear D. CDR3 size: 14 residues. Germline-derived CDR1 and CDR2 are SGHDT and YYEEEE. V lost 2 bases, J lost 7 bases, and 13 bases lay in between. Here the CDR3 reads CASSLVWSAQPQHF. The CDR3 DNA reads TGTGCCAGCAGCTTAGTTTGGTCGGCCCAGCCCCAGCATTTT.

The chain has TRBV25-1 and TRBJ2-7; 7 bases agree with TRBD1. CDR1 is MGHDK and CDR2 is SYGVNS in the germline V gene. After removal of 0 bases from V and 3 bases from J, the junction contained 5 bases not matched to a gene. This CDR3 is 15 amino acids long. CDR3 sequence reads: CASSEYLGQCYEQYV. Written as DNA, the CDR3 is TGTGCCAGCAGTGAATACCTGGGACAGTGCTACGAGCAGTACGTC.

The chain joins TRBV25-1 to TRBJ2-6; 7 bases match TRBD1. The CDR3 is 17 residues long. V shed 2 bases, J shed 2 bases, and the junction held 6 bases outside the gene matches. Germline V gene sequence: CDR1 MGHDK, CDR2 SYGVNS. CDR3 in DNA: TGTGCCAGCAGTGAAGGACAGGCCCCGGCTGGGGCCAACGTCCTGACTTTC. Its translation is CASSEGQAPAGANVLTF.

The J gene is TRBJ2-3, the V gene TRBV5-6, with TRBD1 matching over 7 bases. The CDR3 has 14 residues. The V and J ends lost 4 bases and 1 base, in that order; junction bases with no gene match: 3. Looked up from germline, CDR1 is SGHDT and CDR2 is YYEEEE. The CDR3 region is CASSRQGGTDTQYF. CDR3 bases: TGTGCCAGCAGCCGACAGGGAGGCACAGATACGCAGTATTTT.

CDR3 nucleotide sequence: TGTGCCAGCAGTCCCTTGACTAGCGGGGGACAAGAGACCCAGTACTTC. Translation: CASSPLTSGGQETQYF. The chain links TRBV28 to TRBJ2-5; TRBD2 matches at 12 bases. Trimming cost V 5 bases and J 2 bases; bases outside gene matches: 6. The CDR3 has 16 amino acids. Germline values: CDR1 MDHEN, CDR2 SYDVKM.

The chain combines TRBV5-1 with TRBJ1-6, with 10 bases that match TRBD1. Germline assignment: CDR1 SGHRS and CDR2 YFSETQ. V trimming: 5 bases; J trimming: 8 bases; junction bases outside the gene matches: 7. The CDR3 contains 15 residues. CDR3: CASRVGTGEDSPLHF. The CDR3 DNA is TGCGCCAGCAGGGTCGGGACAGGGGAAGATTCACCCCTCCACTTT.

This clone appeared a single time. This sequence joins TRBV3-1 (or the pseudogene TRBV3-2) and TRBJ1-1; the D is unclear. Germline V gives CDR1 LGHDT, CDR2 YNNKEL (reference sequence). This CDR3 contains 14 residues. The V gene lost 1 base and the J gene lost 6 bases, with 12 bases spanning the gap. The CDR3: CASSQAGVSSEAFF. Here the CDR3 DNA reads TGTGCCAGCAGCCAAGCAGGCGTTTCATCTGAAGCTTTCTTT.

The rearrangement uses TRBV6-5 and TRBJ2-7; tentatively, D is TRBD2 (5 bases). This CDR3 is built from 14 residues. Trimming shortened V by 9 bases and J by 3 bases, and 18 bases separated the two germline ends. In germline, CDR1 is MNHEY, CDR2 SVGAGI. This chain's CDR3 is CASWAGTDYYEQYF. The CDR3, as DNA: TGTGCCAGTTGGGCGGGCACCGACTACTACGAGCAGTACTTC.